These 20 T cell receptor beta chains came from one sample sequenced in a study of T cell responses to AZD1222 COVID-19 vaccine. Profiling relied on immunoSEQ multiplex PCR, and the TCRdb table lists in-frame clones only, not all of them. The data contain 90,000 to 120,000 clones, 70% to 90% of them singletons. The sequencing here drew on peripheral blood, taken 28 days after the second AZD1222 dose. The receptors originated from an adult who received the AZD1222 COVID-19 vaccine.

This sequence joins TRBV19 and TRBJ1-1; possible D gene TRBD1, 5 bases. The CDR3 contains 18 residues. Per the germline V gene, CDR1 is LNHDA and CDR2 is SQIVND (reference sequence). V was trimmed by 8 bases and J by 1 base, leaving 26 bases between them. The CDR3 sequence is CASAPTRQTLRGNTEAFF. The DNA of the CDR3 is TGTGCCAGTGCACCCACTCGACAGACGTTGAGGGGGAACACTGAAGCTTTCTTT.

The rearrangement uses TRBV6-2 or TRBV6-3 and TRBJ1-1; a weak D match, TRBD1 (5 bases). The germline CDR1 and CDR2 sequences are MNHEY and SVGEGT. V was clipped by 1 base and J by 0 bases, with 15 bases between them. This CDR3 has 17 residues. This chain's CDR3 is CASSYWAGRDMNTEAFF. CDR3 nucleotide sequence: TGTGCCAGCAGTTACTGGGCAGGGCGGGATATGAACACTGAAGCTTTCTTT.

The CDR3 DNA reads TGTGCCAGCAGTTTATCGTCGCTAGCGGGGGGGCTCGGGGGACCCGGGGAGCTGTTTTTT. This encodes CASSLSSLAGGLGGPGELFF. The chain carries TRBV27 and TRBJ2-2, with 12 bases identical to TRBD2. Per germline, CDR1 MNHEY and CDR2 SMNVEV (reference sequence). The CDR3 spans 20 residues. With V trimmed by 0 bases and J by 6 bases, 14 bases remained unmatched.

This sequence joins TRBV30 and TRBJ2-1; D perhaps matches TRBD2 (5 bases). Germline V CDR1 and CDR2: GTSNPN, SVGIG (reference sequence). V was shortened by 2 bases and J by 5 bases, with 13 bases between the two germline ends. This CDR3 has 14 amino acids. Here the CDR3 reads CAWSRGLANNEQFF. Written as DNA, the CDR3 is TGTGCCTGGAGTCGAGGGCTAGCTAACAATGAGCAGTTCTTC.

V and J are TRBV30 and TRBJ1-1, with TRBD1 as a possible D gene (5 bases). Trimming removed 2 bases from V and 8 bases from J, with 15 bases in between. The CDR3 consists of 13 residues. Germline V CDR1 and CDR2: GTSNPN, SVGIG (reference sequence). Here the CDR3 reads CAWSPMGRQEAFF. The CDR3 nucleotides read TGTGCCTGGAGTCCTATGGGACGGCAAGAAGCTTTCTTT.

V gene TRBV5-1 combines with J gene TRBJ1-1; D is unclear. CDR1 and CDR2 from the germline V gene are SGHRS and YFSETQ. The ends were cut back, 5 bases at V and 1 base at J, with 12 bases in the middle. CDR3 size: 14 residues. The CDR3, as DNA: TGCGCCAGCAGAAAAGACCGATCGAACACTGAAGCTTTCTTT. Its translation: CASRKDRSNTEAFF.

This chain links TRBV7-2 with TRBJ1-1, with D perhaps TRBD1 (5 bases). V lost 8 bases and J lost 1, with 11 bases in between. The CDR3 runs to 13 residues. Germline V gene data show CDR1 as SGHTA and CDR2 as FQGNSA. CDR3 sequence (DNA): TGTGCCAGCGGCGCGGGGGAGAACACTGAAGCTTTCTTT. Residues: CASGAGENTEAFF.

The J gene is TRBJ1-5, the V gene TRBV6-2 or TRBV6-3; D may be TRBD1 (6 bases). This CDR3 contains 16 residues. Between the trimmed V and J ends, which lost 6 bases and 4 bases, there was a span of 19 bases. Looked up from germline, CDR1 is MNHEY and CDR2 is SVGEGT. CDR3 bases: TGTGCCAGCAGCCTACAAACTCAGGGGAGAAATCAGCCCCAGCATTTT. Translating gives CASSLQTQGRNQPQHF.

The J gene is TRBJ1-5, the V gene TRBV28; perhaps TRBD1 as D (5 bases). Germline CDR1 MDHEN, CDR2 SYDVKM. The CDR3 is made up of 15 amino acids. The germline V and J ends were trimmed by 1 base and 6 bases, with 13 bases remaining between them. The CDR3 DNA is TGTGCCAGCAGTTTATCGGGAGGGGCACGTCAGCCCCAGCATTTT. Amino acid sequence: CASSLSGGARQPQHF.

The rearrangement links TRBV3-1 (or the pseudogene TRBV3-2) to TRBJ2-2; 7 positions match TRBD1. There are 16 residues in the CDR3. Looked up from germline, CDR1 is LGHDT and CDR2 is YNNKEL (reference sequence). Unmatched junction bases numbered 8, after V lost 0 bases and J lost 7 bases. The CDR3 region is CASSQETGVSGGELFF. The CDR3 bases are TGTGCCAGCAGCCAAGAAACAGGGGTTTCGGGCGGGGAGCTGTTTTTT.

This chain uses TRBV6-1 with TRBJ1-4; maybe TRBD1 (6 bases). Per the germline V gene, CDR1 is MNHNS and CDR2 is SASEGT. V shed 4 bases and J shed 6 bases, with 24 bases lying between them. CDR3 size: 18 residues. In DNA, the CDR3 is TGTGCCAGCAGTGGAATCGGGGGGCGGCTAATTAGGGATGAAAAACTGTTTTTT. Translated: CASSGIGGRLIRDEKLFF.

The chain combines TRBV28 with TRBJ2-1, with D hard to call. CDR1 MDHEN and CDR2 SYDVKM come from the germline V gene. V lost 4 bases and J 6 bases, leaving 16 bases between the germline ends. This CDR3 is 15 amino acids long. As DNA, the CDR3 is TGTGCCAGCAGTTCCCCAGACCCGACGGGCAATGAGCAGTTCTTC. Its translation: CASSSPDPTGNEQFF.

This clone was seen just once. The chain has TRBV19 and TRBJ2-3; unclear D gene. The CDR3 has 15 residues. Trimming pared 3 bases from V and 0 bases from J, leaving 10 bases between. Germline CDR1 is LNHDA and CDR2 is SQIVND (reference sequence). CDR3 protein: CASSIGTLSTDTQYF. The CDR3 nucleotides read TGTGCCAGTAGTATCGGCACCCTTAGCACAGATACGCAGTATTTT.

The chain employs TRBV7-2 and TRBJ2-7, with D perhaps assigned TRBD1 or TRBD2 (7 bases each). The length of the CDR3 is 15 residues. Germline V gives CDR1 SGHTA, CDR2 FQGNSA. V gave up 2 bases and J gave up 5 bases, with 16 bases separating them. The CDR3 nucleotides read TGTGCCAGCAGCTTAAGGGCAGGGGGGGCCCACGAGCAGTACTTC. Its protein product is CASSLRAGGAHEQYF.

The V call is TRBV27, the J call TRBJ2-2; D possibly corresponds to TRBD1 (6 bases). The CDR3 contains 17 residues. V was trimmed by 5 bases and J by 5 bases, leaving 21 bases between them. Germline CDR1 MNHEY, CDR2 SMNVEV (reference sequence). Written as DNA, the CDR3 is TGTGCCAGCAGTCCATGGACAGTTCTCGAGGGTACCGGGGAGCTGTTTTTT. It encodes CASSPWTVLEGTGELFF.

The rearrangement uses TRBV7-2 and TRBJ1-5; a weak D match, TRBD1 (6 bases). Per the germline V gene, CDR1 is SGHTA and CDR2 is FQGNSA. The CDR3 sequence is 13 residues long. Trimming shortened V by 5 bases and J by 2 bases, and 7 bases separated the two germline ends. The CDR3 DNA follows: TGTGCCAGCAGCAACAGGGGCAATCAGCCCCAGCATTTT. It specifies CASSNRGNQPQHF.

The genes are TRBV28 and TRBJ1-5; D remains ambiguous. The CDR3 loop spans 16 amino acids. Germline V gene lookup returns CDR1 MDHEN and CDR2 SYDVKM. Trimming removed 3 bases at V and 0 bases at J, with 12 bases between. The chain's CDR3 is CASSLMTGSSNQPQHF. Written as DNA, the CDR3 is TGTGCCAGCAGTTTGATGACCGGGTCTAGCAATCAGCCCCAGCATTTT.

The chain carries TRBV28 and TRBJ1-5; D gene ambiguous. The CDR3 is 17 residues long. Trimming cost V 2 bases and J 0 bases, with 14 bases left between them. Germline-derived CDR1 and CDR2 are MDHEN and SYDVKM. As DNA, the CDR3 is TGTGCCAGCAGTTTACCCGCCCTGCAGTCTAGCAATCAGCCCCAGCATTTT. Translating it yields CASSLPALQSSNQPQHF.

V is TRBV19 and J is TRBJ2-3, with a possible D match to TRBD2 (6 bases). Germline assignment: CDR1 LNHDA and CDR2 SQIVND (reference sequence). The length of the CDR3 is 15 residues. Trimming stripped 7 bases from V and 0 bases from J, with 14 bases between. The CDR3 DNA reads as TGTGCCAGTACCTGGGGGGTCTCTAGCACAGATACGCAGTATTTT. It encodes CASTWGVSSTDTQYF.

This chain joins TRBV10-3 and TRBJ2-1, with a tentative D call TRBD2 (5 bases). The CDR3 extends over 15 amino acids. Trimming stripped 4 bases from V and 7 bases from J, with 17 bases between. Germline loops: CDR1 ENHRY, CDR2 SYGVKD. The CDR3: CAISGAPEDLNEQFF. The DNA for the CDR3 is TGTGCCATCAGTGGGGCGCCAGAGGACTTAAATGAGCAGTTCTTC.